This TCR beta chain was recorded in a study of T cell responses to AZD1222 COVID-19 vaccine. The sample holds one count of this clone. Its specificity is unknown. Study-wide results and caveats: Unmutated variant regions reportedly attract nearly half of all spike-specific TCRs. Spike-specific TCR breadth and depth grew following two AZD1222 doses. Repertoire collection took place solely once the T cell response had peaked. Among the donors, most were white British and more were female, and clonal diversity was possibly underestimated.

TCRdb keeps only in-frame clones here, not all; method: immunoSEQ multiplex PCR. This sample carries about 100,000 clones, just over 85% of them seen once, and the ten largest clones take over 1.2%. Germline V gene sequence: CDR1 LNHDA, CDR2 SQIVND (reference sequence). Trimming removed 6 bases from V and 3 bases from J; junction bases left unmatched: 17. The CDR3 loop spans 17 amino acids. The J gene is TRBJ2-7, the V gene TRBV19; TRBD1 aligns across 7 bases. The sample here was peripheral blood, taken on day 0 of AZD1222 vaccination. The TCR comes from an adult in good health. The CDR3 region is CASSRKFGGQVIYEQYF. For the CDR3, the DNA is TGTGCCAGTAGCCGAAAGTTTGGAGGACAGGTTATCTACGAGCAGTACTTC.